This T cell receptor beta chain appears in the sequencing data of a study of human T cells and chemical hapten exposure. Under the authors' procedure: Sampled TCR counts reached a median of roughly 100,000 per sample, with values ranging from 23,224 to 690,600. TCRdb re-called the RACE reads with MiXCR, one entry per CDR3 protein. TCRdb, rather than the study authors, made the V and J calls. This table has some 180,000 distinct CDR3 sequences, approximately 20% appearing once. Time point described: patch test 1, 2 weeks after DPC sensitization. Documented treatment: therapeutic diphenylcyclopropenone sensitization with weekly scalp DPC. Sequencing used whole blood, obtained in connection with sensitization to the hapten diphenylcyclopropenone (DPC). The receptor comes from a woman between 45 and 65 years old with alopecia areata. Some clones in this sample may be carry-over from other donors' samples.

As DNA, the CDR3 is TGCAGCGTTGGACAATCCGGTAGCAATCAGCCCCAGCATTTT. Its protein is CSVGQSGSNQPQHF. The V call is TRBV29-1, the J call TRBJ1-5; D unclear. V lost 4 bases, J lost 0 bases, and 10 bases lay in between. Germline CDR1 is SQVTM and CDR2 is ANQGSEA. CDR3 length: 14 residues.